A selection of T cell receptor beta chains follows, all from one sample in a study of CD8+ T cells in alopecia areata. Some clones are missing from TCRdb's copy, which holds only in-frame ones; the method was immunoSEQ multiplex PCR. Found here are approximately 91,000 clones, over 40% of them singletons; the top ten hold roughly 0.79%. The sequenced material came from CD4+ T cells sorted from blood. The source of these receptors is a human donor with alopecia areata. The conserved cysteine and the conserved F or W are not part of the CDR3 here. A D gene is named only where the DNA matches it firmly.

j_call: TRBJ2-1; d_call: NA; v_call: TRBV19; cdr3_aa: ASSLAGYEQF
j_call: TRBJ1-1; d_call: NA; v_call: TRBV29-1; cdr3_aa: SVAGRSGTEAF
j_call: TRBJ2-4; d_call: NA; v_call: TRBV18; cdr3_aa: ASSPPAVGIQY
j_call: TRBJ2-1; d_call: NA; v_call: TRBV6-6; cdr3_aa: ASSYSFNEQF
j_call: TRBJ1-1; d_call: NA; v_call: TRBV7-2; cdr3_aa: ASSLERGSTEAF
j_call: TRBJ2-4; d_call: NA; v_call: TRBV5-6; cdr3_aa: ASSTGRGNIQY
j_call: TRBJ2-1; d_call: TRBD2; v_call: TRBV29-1; cdr3_aa: SFQLREGLGNEQF
j_call: TRBJ2-1; d_call: TRBD2; v_call: TRBV2; cdr3_aa: ASIGTSGRREQF
j_call: TRBJ2-7; d_call: NA; v_call: TRBV29-1; cdr3_aa: SLRPCGEY
j_call: TRBJ1-2; d_call: NA; v_call: TRBV30; cdr3_aa: AWSEGWYGYT
j_call: TRBJ2-3; d_call: NA; v_call: TRBV5-6; cdr3_aa: ASSLMGMGTQY
j_call: TRBJ2-7; d_call: NA; v_call: TRBV27; cdr3_aa: ASSFHPGSHEQY
j_call: TRBJ2-7; d_call: NA; v_call: TRBV4-1; cdr3_aa: ASSQARQSYEQY
j_call: TRBJ2-3; d_call: TRBD1; v_call: TRBV7-2; cdr3_aa: ASSTDRATDTQY
j_call: TRBJ2-6; d_call: NA; v_call: TRBV11-3; cdr3_aa: ASSLAGALSGANVLT
j_call: TRBJ1-2; d_call: NA; v_call: TRBV7-9; cdr3_aa: ASSLGGRSTWDGYT
j_call: TRBJ1-3; d_call: NA; v_call: TRBV29-1; cdr3_aa: SVGGPSGNTIY
j_call: TRBJ2-6; d_call: NA; v_call: TRBV2; cdr3_aa: ATKPGANVLT
j_call: TRBJ2-7; d_call: NA; v_call: TRBV7-9; cdr3_aa: ASSLKVGEQY
j_call: TRBJ1-1; d_call: NA; v_call: TRBV29-1; cdr3_aa: SVARPRENTEAF
j_call: TRBJ2-1; d_call: TRBD2; v_call: TRBV5-1; cdr3_aa: ASSIPSGSIGEQF
j_call: TRBJ2-7; d_call: TRBD1; v_call: TRBV29-1; cdr3_aa: SVDGTAYEQY
j_call: TRBJ2-3; d_call: TRBD1; v_call: TRBV28; cdr3_aa: ASRPGTGQTDTQY
j_call: TRBJ2-5; d_call: TRBD2; v_call: TRBV28; cdr3_aa: ASSPQLAGAQETQY
j_call: TRBJ2-7; d_call: NA; v_call: TRBV11-2; cdr3_aa: ASSLDLARSYEQY
j_call: TRBJ1-5; d_call: NA; v_call: TRBV29-1; cdr3_aa: STSGEGQPQH
j_call: TRBJ1-2; d_call: NA; v_call: TRBV29-1; cdr3_aa: SVGQVANYGYT
j_call: TRBJ2-1; d_call: NA; v_call: TRBV5-1; cdr3_aa: ASSLGGYMDEQF
j_call: TRBJ2-2; d_call: NA; v_call: TRBV6-5; cdr3_aa: ASSYNTGELF
j_call: TRBJ2-5; d_call: NA; v_call: TRBV28; cdr3_aa: ASSFGNPRQETQY
j_call: TRBJ1-2; d_call: NA; v_call: TRBV10-3; cdr3_aa: AISELKGGGGYT
j_call: TRBJ1-2; d_call: TRBD1; v_call: TRBV2; cdr3_aa: ASSGDRADYGYT
j_call: TRBJ1-1; d_call: NA; v_call: TRBV29-1; cdr3_aa: SAGVTGAAEAF
j_call: TRBJ2-5; d_call: TRBD2; v_call: TRBV7-2; cdr3_aa: ASSLDPAGGQETQY
j_call: TRBJ1-5; d_call: NA; v_call: TRBV7-2; cdr3_aa: ASSLTGNQPQH
j_call: TRBJ2-2; d_call: NA; v_call: TRBV2; cdr3_aa: ASRPNTGELF
j_call: TRBJ2-1; d_call: NA; v_call: TRBV29-1; cdr3_aa: SVAFEGYHNEQF
j_call: TRBJ2-3; d_call: NA; v_call: TRBV4-2; cdr3_aa: ASSQGLADTQY
j_call: TRBJ2-7; d_call: NA; v_call: TRBV7-9; cdr3_aa: ASSLQGYEQY
j_call: TRBJ2-7; d_call: NA; v_call: TRBV29-1; cdr3_aa: SVEARREIDEQY
j_call: TRBJ1-2; d_call: NA; v_call: TRBV30; cdr3_aa: AWSALGNYGYT
j_call: TRBJ2-7; d_call: NA; v_call: TRBV29-1; cdr3_aa: SVVKLDSNEQY
j_call: TRBJ2-5; d_call: NA; v_call: TRBV29-1; cdr3_aa: SVGSRAGETQY
j_call: TRBJ2-7; d_call: TRBD1; v_call: TRBV11-2; cdr3_aa: ASSPISRQGTYEQY
j_call: TRBJ1-1; d_call: NA; v_call: TRBV7-9; cdr3_aa: ASSDGQLMNTEAF
j_call: TRBJ1-2; d_call: NA; v_call: TRBV30; cdr3_aa: AWKGAYGYT
j_call: TRBJ2-5; d_call: NA; v_call: TRBV28; cdr3_aa: ASSWETLGETQY
j_call: TRBJ2-1; d_call: NA; v_call: TRBV9; cdr3_aa: ASSVERDNEQF
j_call: TRBJ1-1; d_call: NA; v_call: TRBV30; cdr3_aa: AWGPWGLNTEAF
j_call: TRBJ1-4; d_call: NA; v_call: TRBV11-2; cdr3_aa: ASTPDSGGVKKLF
j_call: TRBJ1-2; d_call: TRBD1; v_call: TRBV29-1; cdr3_aa: SVGDRGLGYT
j_call: TRBJ2-1; d_call: NA; v_call: TRBV18; cdr3_aa: ASSPLQYNEQF
j_call: TRBJ2-5; d_call: NA; v_call: TRBV4-2; cdr3_aa: ASSHQQETQY
j_call: TRBJ1-2; d_call: NA; v_call: TRBV4-1; cdr3_aa: ASSQVVTGRGYT
j_call: TRBJ2-5; d_call: TRBD1; v_call: TRBV5-6; cdr3_aa: ASSLGTGRETQY
j_call: TRBJ2-3; d_call: TRBD2; v_call: TRBV4-3; cdr3_aa: ASSQEASGSGYTQY
j_call: TRBJ1-4; d_call: TRBD1; v_call: TRBV30; cdr3_aa: AWASPKTGNEKLF
j_call: TRBJ2-5; d_call: NA; v_call: TRBV29-1; cdr3_aa: SVEPPGFQETQY